A selection of T cell receptor beta chains follows, all from one sample in a study of control samples from healthy donors and cancer patients. Clones were read by immunoSEQ multiplex PCR, and TCRdb kept only the in-frame ones, dropping some. Of under 140,000 clones in the sample, over 75% were seen once. What was sequenced was PBMCs. These receptors were collected from a woman in her sixties with lung cancer. Each CDR3 is given with its conserved first and last residue. A D gene is named only where the DNA matches it firmly. Expanded clones get a size class; other rows say once, few or many, or leave the size out.

d_call clone_size j_call v_call cdr3_aa cdr3_nt
TRBD1 - TRBJ2-5 TRBV10-3 CAISDGTGGLETQYF TGTGCCATCAGTGACGGGACAGGGGGTTTGGAGACCCAGTACTTC
- few TRBJ2-1 TRBV19 CASSIEGTLANDNEQFF TGTGCCAGTAGTATAGAGGGGACCCTAGCGAACGACAATGAGCAGTTCTTC
- - TRBJ1-2 TRBV18 CASSPGKGLPRAYGYTF TGTGCCAGCTCACCGGGAAAGGGACTCCCTCGGGCATATGGCTACACCTTC
TRBD1 - TRBJ2-1 TRBV18 CASSPSEGAYNEQFF TGTGCCAGCTCACCAAGTGAGGGGGCTTACAATGAGCAGTTCTTC
- - TRBJ2-7 TRBV11-2 CASSLSQGPYEQYF TGTGCCAGCAGCTTATCTCAGGGCCCCTACGAGCAGTACTTC
- - TRBJ1-4 TRBV3-1/TRBV3-2 CASSLMGEKLFF TGTGCCAGCAGCCTTATGGGAGAAAAACTGTTTTTT
- - TRBJ1-1 TRBV11-1 CASSPRPMNTEAFF TGTGCCAGCAGCCCACGACCAATGAACACTGAAGCTTTCTTT
- - TRBJ1-4 TRBV5-4 CASSEREGRANEKLFF TGTGCCAGCAGCGAGCGGGAGGGTAGGGCTAATGAAAAACTGTTTTTT
- - TRBJ2-5 TRBV15 CATSLQRLSAETQYF TGTGCCACCAGTCTCCAGAGGCTTAGTGCGGAGACCCAGTACTTC
- - TRBJ2-1 TRBV7-9 CASSLIRGVSNEQFF TGTGCCAGCAGCTTAATCCGCGGGGTTTCCAATGAGCAGTTCTTC
- few TRBJ2-3 TRBV2 CASSVGLRDTQYF TGTGCCAGCAGTGTAGGGCTGAGGGATACGCAGTATTTT
- - TRBJ2-7 TRBV11-3 CASSLETGTYEQYF TGTGCCAGCAGCTTAGAAACAGGGACCTACGAGCAGTACTTC
TRBD1 - TRBJ1-4 TRBV6-5 CASSRAGTVAEKLFF TGTGCCAGCAGTCGAGCCGGGACAGTCGCGGAAAAACTGTTTTTT
- - TRBJ1-6 TRBV28 CASSFPRTATSYNSPLHF TGTGCCAGCAGTTTCCCCCGGACGGCTACCTCCTATAATTCACCCCTCCACTTT
TRBD2 few TRBJ2-5 TRBV19 CASRRPGLQETQYF TGTGCCAGTAGACGACCGGGACTACAAGAGACCCAGTACTTC
TRBD1 - TRBJ1-2 TRBV28 CATENRGLRGNYGYTF TGTGCCACCGAAAACAGGGGCCTGAGGGGAAACTATGGCTACACCTTC
- - TRBJ1-6 TRBV12-3/TRBV12-4 CASSLSGDSPLHF TGTGCCAGCTCTTTGTCCGGCGATTCACCCCTCCACTTT
- - TRBJ1-1 TRBV7-2 CASSLRMGQGAAFF TGTGCCAGCAGTCTAAGGATGGGCCAGGGCGCAGCTTTCTTT
- once TRBJ2-5 TRBV3-1/TRBV3-2 CASSQDAVEGKTQYF TGTGCCAGCAGCCAAGACGCGGTAGAGGGGAAGACCCAGTACTTC
- - TRBJ1-1 TRBV7-2 CASAAGGPREAFF TGTGCCAGCGCCGCCGGGGGGCCCCGTGAAGCTTTCTTT
- once TRBJ2-7 TRBV5-1 CASSLEREVSYEQYF TGCGCCAGCAGCTTGGAACGGGAAGTCTCCTACGAGCAGTACTTC
- - TRBJ1-5 TRBV6-5 CASMAGGNNQPQHF TGTGCCAGCATGGCTGGGGGCAACAATCAGCCCCAGCATTTT
TRBD1 once TRBJ2-7 TRBV9 CASSVVPTGGPYEQYF TGTGCCAGCAGCGTAGTACCGACAGGGGGCCCCTACGAGCAGTACTTC
- - TRBJ1-1 TRBV19 CASSKVNTEAFF TGTGCCAGTAGTAAGGTGAACACTGAAGCTTTCTTT
TRBD1 - TRBJ1-1 TRBV6-6 CASSVTGVGTEAFF TGTGCCAGCAGTGTGACAGGGGTGGGCACTGAAGCTTTCTTT
TRBD1 - TRBJ2-7 TRBV5-1 CASSTGGGYEQYF TGCGCCAGCAGTACAGGGGGCGGCTACGAGCAGTACTTC
- - TRBJ1-2 TRBV24-1 CATSDFGGYGYTF TGTGCCACCAGTGATTTTGGGGGGTATGGCTACACCTTC
TRBD1 - TRBJ1-3 TRBV5-1 CASSLSRGQTLSGNTIYF TGCGCCAGCAGCTTGTCGAGGGGACAGACGCTCTCTGGAAACACCATATATTTT
- once TRBJ1-5 TRBV7-8 CASSLVRGIDQPQHF TGTGCCAGCAGCTTAGTTAGGGGCATAGATCAGCCCCAGCATTTT
- - TRBJ1-2 TRBV3-1/TRBV3-2 CASSQRGAGGYTF TGTGCCAGCAGCCAAAGGGGCGCGGGGGGCTACACCTTC
- - TRBJ2-6 TRBV7-7 CASSPNSGANVLTF TGTGCTAGCAGCCCGAACTCTGGGGCCAACGTCCTGACTTTC
TRBD2 - TRBJ2-5 TRBV6-1 CASSESSSSGTETQYF TGTGCCAGCAGTGAAAGCTCTTCTAGCGGGACAGAGACCCAGTACTTC
- - TRBJ1-2 TRBV5-1 CASSGGGNYGYTF TGCGCCAGCAGCGGCGGCGGAAACTATGGCTACACCTTC
TRBD1 - TRBJ1-2 TRBV7-9 CASDSGTGLGYTF TGTGCCAGCGACTCCGGGACAGGGCTTGGCTACACCTTC
TRBD1 - TRBJ2-7 TRBV6-5 CASSYGDRGTYEQYF TGTGCCAGCAGTTACGGGGACAGGGGGACCTACGAGCAGTACTTC
- - TRBJ2-1 TRBV27 CASRPRAGSDNEQFF TGTGCCAGCAGGCCCCGGGCGGGATCTGACAATGAGCAGTTCTTC
- once TRBJ2-5 TRBV7-8 CASSARGDQYF TGTGCCAGCAGCGCCAGGGGGGACCAGTACTTC
TRBD1 - TRBJ1-4 TRBV9 CASSPGQGDEKLFF TGTGCCAGCAGCCCGGGACAGGGGGATGAAAAACTGTTTTTT
- - TRBJ1-5 TRBV7-9 CASSLEKSNQPQHF TGTGCCAGCAGCTTGGAGAAAAGCAATCAGCCCCAGCATTTT
- - TRBJ1-2 TRBV28 CASTGGPDGYTF TGTGCCAGCACGGGGGGTCCGGATGGCTACACCTTC
- - TRBJ2-5 TRBV19 CASSIGWRGQETQYF TGTGCCAGTAGTATAGGGTGGAGGGGCCAAGAGACCCAGTACTTC
TRBD2 - TRBJ2-7 TRBV28 CASMRLADSYEQYF TGTGCCAGCATGCGACTAGCGGACTCCTACGAGCAGTACTTC
TRBD1 - TRBJ1-6 TRBV10-3 CATRETGINSPLHF TGTGCCACGAGGGAGACAGGGATTAATTCACCCCTCCACTTT
TRBD2 - TRBJ2-7 TRBV11-2 CASSWTSGGISSYEQYF TGTGCCAGCAGCTGGACTAGCGGGGGGATAAGCTCCTACGAGCAGTACTTC